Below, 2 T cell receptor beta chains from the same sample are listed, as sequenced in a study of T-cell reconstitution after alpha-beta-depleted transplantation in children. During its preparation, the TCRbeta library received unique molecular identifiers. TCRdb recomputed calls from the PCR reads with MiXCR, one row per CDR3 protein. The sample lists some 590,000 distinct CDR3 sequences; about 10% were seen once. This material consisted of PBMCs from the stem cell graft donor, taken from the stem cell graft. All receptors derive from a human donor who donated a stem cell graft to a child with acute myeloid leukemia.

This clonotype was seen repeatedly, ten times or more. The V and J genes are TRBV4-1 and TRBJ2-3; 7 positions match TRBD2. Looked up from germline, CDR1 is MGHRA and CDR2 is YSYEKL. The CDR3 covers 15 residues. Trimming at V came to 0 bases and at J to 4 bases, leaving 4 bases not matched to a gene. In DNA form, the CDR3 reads TGCGCCAGCAGCCAAGATGGGACTAACTCAGATACGCAGTATTTT. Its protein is CASSQDGTNSDTQYF.

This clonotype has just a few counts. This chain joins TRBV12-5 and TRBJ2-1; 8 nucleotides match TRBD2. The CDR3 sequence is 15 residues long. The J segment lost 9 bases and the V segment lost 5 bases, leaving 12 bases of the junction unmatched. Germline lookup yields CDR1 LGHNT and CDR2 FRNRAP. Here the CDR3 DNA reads TGTGCTAGTGGTCCCTCAGGGACTAGTCATCCTGAGCAGTTCTTC. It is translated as CASGPSGTSHPEQFF.